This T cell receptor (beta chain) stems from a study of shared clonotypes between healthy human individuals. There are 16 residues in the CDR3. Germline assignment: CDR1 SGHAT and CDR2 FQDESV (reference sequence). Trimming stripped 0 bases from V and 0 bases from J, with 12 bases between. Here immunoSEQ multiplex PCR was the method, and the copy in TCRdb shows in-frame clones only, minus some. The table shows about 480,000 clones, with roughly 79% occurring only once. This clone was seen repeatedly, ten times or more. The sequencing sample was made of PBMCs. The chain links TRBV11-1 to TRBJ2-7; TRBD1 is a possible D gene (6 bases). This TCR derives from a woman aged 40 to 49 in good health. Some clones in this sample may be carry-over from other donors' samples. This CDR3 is CASSLARGPSSYEQYF. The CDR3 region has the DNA TGTGCCAGCAGCTTAGCCAGGGGCCCAAGCTCCTACGAGCAGTACTTC.